This T cell receptor beta chain was documented in a study of graft-versus-host responses after intestinal transplantation (dated by TCRdb to the early 2020s). General notes on the study: The transplants that recipients received were multivisceral, liver-intestinal, or isolated intestinal. All recipients received anti-thymocyte globulin induction followed by maintenance tacrolimus and steroids for approximately 3 years. Graft-versus-host and host-versus-graft alloreactive T cell clones were tracked in the graft, circulation and bone marrow after intestinal transplantation using bulk TCR-beta CDR3 sequencing. Alloreactive clones were identified by sequencing pre-transplant mixed lymphocyte reaction products and comparing these products with unstimulated pre-transplant donor and recipient T cells. A cohort of about 25 intestinal transplant recipients, including one retransplant, was enrolled, and a few patients lacking pretransplant specimens were excluded. Donor T cell macrochimerism was defined as a peak of at least 4% donor T cells among recipient peripheral blood mononuclear cells. Samples from a few later patients were sequenced in-house on an Illumina MiSeq with MiXCR processing rather than by the commercial service.

According to the study, the label for this sample's time point signals: cells obtained before transplantation from donor or recipient. CD3+CD4+ and CD3+CD8+ populations were FACS-sorted from unstimulated pre-transplant donor and recipient cells taken from spleen or lymph nodes. This clone has just a few counts. Its antigen is still unknown. It has no much larger one-base neighbor in the sample; base qualities were not kept. On the study overall, not on this receptor specifically: Peak levels of circulating GvH clones were associated with declines in HvG clones early after transplant. The relatively low number and heterogeneity of intestinal transplant patients limited the conclusions. Patients with donor T cell macrochimerism had high GvH to HvG T cell clonal ratios in their allografts. GvH clones were detected in recipient bone marrow, and some of these GvH clones were observed earlier in ileal mucosa or blood, consistent with an intestinal mucosal origin.

Library prep was done by the immunoSEQ multiplex PCR assay. For most patients, genomic DNA was isolated using the Qiagen DNeasy Blood and Tissue Kit and was shipped frozen to Adaptive Biotechnologies for TCR sequencing. High-throughput TCR-beta CDR3 sequencing of genomic DNA from most patients was performed by Adaptive Biotechnologies. As for the authors' bioinformatics: TCR sequencing data for around 20 patients were retrieved from Adaptive's ImmunoSEQ software; a few other patients were processed with MiXCR and VDJtools. CD4 versus CD8 sorting errors were corrected by removing sequences found in both subsets at a frequency ratio below 5:1. CDR3 nucleotide sequences shared by donor and recipient were removed because the origin of these sequences could not be assigned. At least 2-fold expansion over unstimulated cells and a minimum CFSE-low frequency of 0.002% (template counts) or 0.001% (read counts) were required for clones to be classified as alloreactive. Clones were considered mappable if detected in sequenced pre-transplant spleen, lymph node, or MLR CFSE-low populations of the donor or recipient. Cumulative frequency of alloreactive clones was calculated as a percentage of all sequences weighted by copy number. TCRdb's version of the immuneACCESS table is confined to in-frame rearrangements and falls short of the full clone set. An unresolved V gene accounts for under half of the shortfall where checked; the remainder is of unknown origin. D and trimming were read from the DNA, whereas the V and J calls and clone size are those reported in that table. The table for this sample lists roughly 97,000 clones; roughly 91% of them were counted only once. Jointly, the top ten make up about 0.18% of the sample.

The origin of this receptor is a human donor who was the organ donor for an intestinal transplant. The sample consisted of unstimulated CD4+ T cells sorted from spleen or lymph node cells, taken before transplant.

In nucleotide form, the sequence is TGTGCCAGCTCACCAAGGACGACAGACGTCTCTGGAAACACCATATATTTT. Translation gives CASSPRTTDVSGNTIYF. This chain joins TRBV18 to TRBJ1-3, with a weak D call of TRBD1 (5 bases match). V drops 2 bases and J drops 0 bases, leaving 14 bases in between. Reading from cysteine to phenylalanine, the CDR3 counts 17 amino acids. The kept DNA is CDR3 alone, 51 bases in frame from the first base. According to the germline V gene, CDR1 reads KGHSH and CDR2 reads LQKENI. Extended through the reference TRBV18 and TRBJ1-3 proteins, this CDR3 yields the full variable domain: NAGVMQNPRHLVRRRGQEARLRCSPMKGHSHVYWYRQLPEEGLKFMVYLQKENIIDESGMPKERFSAEFPKEGPSILRIQQVVRGDSAAYFCASSPRTTDVSGNTIYFGEGSWLTVV.